This T cell receptor beta chain is drawn from a study of cytomegalovirus exposure and HLA in healthy donors. Study details: Approximately 170 million T cells yielded 117 million unique TCR beta sequences in earlier analysis.

It was with 60 Vbeta and 13 Jbeta primers that the PCR ran. Profiling relied on immunoSEQ multiplex PCR, and the TCRdb table lists in-frame clones only, not all of them. This sample has about 110,000 clones; 65% to 85% occur once, and the top ten carry 5% to 6%. V was cut by 3 bases and J by 10 bases, with 8 bases left in between. CDR3 size: 11 residues. CDR1 and CDR2 from the germline V gene are SNHLY and FYNNEI. As to this clone: Its target is unknown.

General study points: A later analysis reported that several of the most significant clusters appeared to be linked to common viral pathogens, among them Epstein-Barr virus. There were a few CMV-associated chains whose specificity for CMV antigens was confirmed in vitro.

This TCR came from a woman younger than 45 in good health and CMV-seropositive. This chain connects TRBV2 to TRBJ2-3; D is uncertain. What was sequenced was PBMCs. The CDR3 DNA reads as TGTGCCAGCAGTGAGCAGTCAGCGCAGTATTTT. It codes for CASSEQSAQYF.